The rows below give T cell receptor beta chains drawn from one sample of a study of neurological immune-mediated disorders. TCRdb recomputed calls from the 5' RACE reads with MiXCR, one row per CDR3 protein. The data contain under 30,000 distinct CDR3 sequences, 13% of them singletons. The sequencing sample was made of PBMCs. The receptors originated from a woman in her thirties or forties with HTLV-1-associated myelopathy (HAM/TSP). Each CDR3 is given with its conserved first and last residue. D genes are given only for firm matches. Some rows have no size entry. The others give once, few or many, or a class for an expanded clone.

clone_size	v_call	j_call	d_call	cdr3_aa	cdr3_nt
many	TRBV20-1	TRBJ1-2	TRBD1	CSSWRTGTYGYTF	TGCAGTTCTTGGAGGACAGGGACCTATGGCTACACCTTC
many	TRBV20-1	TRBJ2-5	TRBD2	CSAPTSGQETQYF	TGCAGTGCTCCGACTAGCGGCCAAGAGACCCAGTACTTC
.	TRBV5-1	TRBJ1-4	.	CAGSLTGRETNEKLFF	TGCGCCGGCAGCTTGACAGGCCGTGAAACTAATGAAAAACTGTTTTTT
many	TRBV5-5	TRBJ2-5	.	CASSFGLQETQYF	TGTGCCAGCAGCTTCGGGCTCCAAGAGACCCAGTACTTC
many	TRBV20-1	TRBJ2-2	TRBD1	CSARQGANTGELFF	TGCAGTGCAAGACAGGGGGCCAACACCGGGGAGCTGTTTTTT
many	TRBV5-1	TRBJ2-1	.	CASSLDTGAGNEQFF	TGCGCCAGCAGCTTGGATACGGGGGCAGGAAATGAGCAGTTCTTC
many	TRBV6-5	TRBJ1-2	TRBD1	CASRNRGQSYGYTF	TGTGCCAGCAGAAACAGGGGGCAGAGCTATGGCTACACCTTC
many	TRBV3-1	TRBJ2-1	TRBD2	CASSHILSSGGSYNEQFF	TGTGCCAGCAGCCATATCCTCTCTAGCGGGGGGTCCTACAATGAGCAGTTCTTC
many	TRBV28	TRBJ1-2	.	CASYKGGGESGGYTF	TGTGCCAGCTACAAAGGGGGGGGCGAGAGTGGTGGCTACACCTTC
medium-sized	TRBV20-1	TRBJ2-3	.	CSARVAGITDTQYF	TGCAGTGCTAGAGTAGCTGGGATTACAGATACGCAGTATTTT
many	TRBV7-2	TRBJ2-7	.	CASSHRTGGYEQYF	TGTGCCAGCAGCCATAGGACGGGTGGGTACGAGCAGTACTTC
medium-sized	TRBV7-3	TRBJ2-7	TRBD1	CASSTSARGEQYF	TGTGCCAGCAGCACCTCTGCCAGGGGGGAGCAGTACTTC
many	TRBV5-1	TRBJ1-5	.	CASSLDRSQPQHF	TGCGCCAGCAGCTTGGATAGGTCTCAGCCCCAGCATTTT
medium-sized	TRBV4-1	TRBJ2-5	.	CASSQDPGEGQETQYF	TGCGCCAGCAGCCAAGACCCAGGGGAAGGGCAAGAGACCCAGTACTTC
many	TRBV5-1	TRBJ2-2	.	CASSSRPANTGELFF	TGCGCCAGCAGCTCAAGACCCGCGAACACCGGGGAGCTGTTTTTT
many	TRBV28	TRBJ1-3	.	CASSLLAGNTIYF	TGTGCCAGCAGTTTACTTGCTGGAAACACCATATATTTT
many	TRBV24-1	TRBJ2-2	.	CATSVPTVSGELFF	TGTGCCACCAGTGTTCCGACGGTTTCCGGGGAGCTGTTTTTT
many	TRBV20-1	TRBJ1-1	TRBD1	CSARWNRGNTEAFF	TGCAGTGCTAGATGGAACAGGGGGAACACTGAAGCTTTCTTT
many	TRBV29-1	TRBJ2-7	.	CSVASDGYRQYF	TGCAGCGTTGCCTCGGACGGCTACCGGCAGTACTTC
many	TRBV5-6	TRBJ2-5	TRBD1	CASSTDRGETQYF	TGTGCCAGCAGCACCGACAGGGGTGAGACCCAGTACTTC
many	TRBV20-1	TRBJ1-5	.	CSAGDTPNQPQHF	TGCAGTGCCGGCGACACCCCCAATCAGCCCCAGCATTTT
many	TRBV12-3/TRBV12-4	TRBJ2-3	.	CASSLSGGRTDTQYF	TGTGCCAGCAGTTTAAGCGGAGGACGCACAGATACGCAGTATTTT
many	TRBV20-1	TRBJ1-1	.	CSGVGTNTEAFF	TGCAGTGGGGTCGGTACGAACACTGAAGCTTTCTTT
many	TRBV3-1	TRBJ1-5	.	CASSQTWGGGLQPQHF	TGTGCCAGCAGCCAAACCTGGGGGGGGGGTTTGCAGCCCCAGCATTTT
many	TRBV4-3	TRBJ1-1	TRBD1	CASSYLTGVNTEAFF	TGCGCCAGCAGCTACTTGACAGGGGTGAACACTGAAGCTTTCTTT
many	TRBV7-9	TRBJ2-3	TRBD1	CASSSGTGSTDTQYF	TGTGCCAGCAGCTCGGGGACAGGGTCCACAGATACGCAGTATTTT
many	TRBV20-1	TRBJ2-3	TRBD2	CSASWTSGALNTQYF	TGCAGTGCCAGCTGGACTAGCGGAGCTTTGAATACGCAGTATTTT
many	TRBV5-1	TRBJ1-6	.	CASSPTGPWDSPLHF	TGCGCCAGCAGCCCGACAGGTCCCTGGGATTCACCCCTCCACTTT
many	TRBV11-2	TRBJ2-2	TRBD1	CASNRGSRETGELFF	TGTGCCAGCAACAGGGGGTCGAGGGAAACCGGGGAGCTGTTTTTT
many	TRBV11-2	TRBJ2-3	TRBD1	CASSFQGANTDTQYF	TGTGCCAGCAGCTTTCAGGGGGCTAATACAGATACGCAGTATTTT
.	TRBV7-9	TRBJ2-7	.	CASSLSTGFEQYF	TGTGCCAGCAGCTTGTCCACAGGGTTCGAGCAGTACTTC
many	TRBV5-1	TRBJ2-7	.	CASSLGGSIGGISYEQYF	TGCGCCAGCAGCTTGGGGGGGTCGATAGGGGGGATTTCCTACGAGCAGTACTTC
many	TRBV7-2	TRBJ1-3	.	CASSLGSGGGNTIYF	TGTGCCAGCAGCTTAGGGTCAGGTGGAGGAAACACCATATATTTT
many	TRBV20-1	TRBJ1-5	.	CSARLGLRQPQHF	TGCAGTGCTAGGTTGGGGTTGAGGCAGCCCCAGCATTTT
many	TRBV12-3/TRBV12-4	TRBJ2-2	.	CASRRPRAGSNTGELFF	TGTGCCAGCAGGCGCCCCAGGGCAGGGTCGAACACCGGGGAGCTGTTTTTT
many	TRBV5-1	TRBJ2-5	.	CASSLGVGGQETQYF	TGCGCCAGCAGCTTGGGCGTCGGAGGCCAAGAGACCCAGTACTTC
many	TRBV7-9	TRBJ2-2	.	CASSSTWTVTTGELFF	TGTGCCAGCAGCTCAACATGGACAGTCACCACCGGGGAGCTGTTTTTT
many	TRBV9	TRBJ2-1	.	CASSVRGTTNNEQFF	TGTGCCAGCAGCGTAAGGGGGACAACTAACAATGAGCAGTTCTTC
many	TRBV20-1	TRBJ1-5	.	CSARDGARINQPQHF	TGCAGTGCTAGGGATGGGGCCCGCATCAATCAGCCCCAGCATTTT